A selection of T cell receptor beta chains follows, all from one sample in a study of T cell responses to AZD1222 COVID-19 vaccine. The protocol was immunoSEQ multiplex PCR, while the TCRdb copy is restricted to in-frame clones and leaves out a portion. The table has over 150,000 clones, roughly 90% seen once. The sample consisted of peripheral blood, taken 28 days after the second AZD1222 dose. These receptors came from an adult who received the AZD1222 COVID-19 vaccine. Each CDR3 is given with its conserved first and last residue. A D gene is named only where the DNA matches it firmly. Not all rows give a size; the values are once, few, many and, for expanded clones, a class.

D: -; V: TRBV2; size: -; J: TRBJ1-2; DNA: TGTGCCTGTCGCCCTCTCGACGGATCTAACTATGGCTACACCTTC; CDR3: CACRPLDGSNYGYTF
D: -; V: TRBV2; size: -; J: TRBJ1-3; DNA: TGTGCCCGCGGGGGGCTAAGTGGAAACACCATATATTTT; CDR3: CARGGLSGNTIYF
D: -; V: TRBV30; size: once; J: TRBJ1-2; DNA: TGTGCCTGTCAAGGGCTCTATGGCTACACCTTC; CDR3: CACQGLYGYTF
D: TRBD1; V: TRBV6-5; size: -; J: TRBJ2-7; DNA: TGTGCCAGCAGTTACCTAGACAGGGGCGAGCAGTACTTC; CDR3: CASSYLDRGEQYF
D: -; V: TRBV6-5; size: -; J: TRBJ1-2; DNA: TGTGCCAGCACTCCCGGCCAGGACCCTCGCTATGGCTACACCTTC; CDR3: CASTPGQDPRYGYTF
D: -; V: TRBV10-3; size: once; J: TRBJ1-4; DNA: TGTGCCATCGGATCGGGCAGGGGTGCAACTAATGAAAAACTGTTTTTT; CDR3: CAIGSGRGATNEKLFF
D: TRBD1; V: TRBV7-9; size: few; J: TRBJ1-1; DNA: TGTGCCAGCAGCTGGGGACAGGGGACTGAAGCTTTCTTT; CDR3: CASSWGQGTEAFF
D: -; V: TRBV3-1/TRBV3-2; size: -; J: TRBJ2-7; DNA: TGTGCCAGCAGCCAAACCGGGGGGCTATCCTACGAGCAGTACTTC; CDR3: CASSQTGGLSYEQYF
D: TRBD1; V: TRBV27; size: -; J: TRBJ1-5; DNA: TGTGCCAGCAGTACAGGGGGAGGTCAGCCCCAGCATTTT; CDR3: CASSTGGGQPQHF
D: -; V: TRBV5-1; size: -; J: TRBJ2-1; DNA: TGCGCCAGCAGCCCGGGGGAGCCGGCCTACAATGAGCAGTTCTTC; CDR3: CASSPGEPAYNEQFF
D: -; V: TRBV19; size: -; J: TRBJ1-1; DNA: TGTGCCAGTAGTACCGAGGGGTTGAACACTGAAGCTTTCTTT; CDR3: CASSTEGLNTEAFF
D: -; V: TRBV5-1; size: -; J: TRBJ2-1; DNA: TGCGCCAGCAGCTTGGATGGGGTCTACAATGAGCAGTTCTTC; CDR3: CASSLDGVYNEQFF
D: -; V: TRBV29-1; size: -; J: TRBJ1-1; DNA: TGCAGCGTTGATCCCACTCAAGCTTTCTTT; CDR3: CSVDPTQAFF
D: -; V: TRBV11-2; size: -; J: TRBJ1-2; DNA: TGTGCCAGCAGCTTAGATTACACAGCATATGGCTACACCTTC; CDR3: CASSLDYTAYGYTF
D: -; V: TRBV11-2; size: -; J: TRBJ1-2; DNA: TGTGCCAGCAGCTGGGCCGGGACACAAGTCTATGGCTACACCTTC; CDR3: CASSWAGTQVYGYTF
D: -; V: TRBV13; size: -; J: TRBJ1-4; DNA: TGTGCCAGCAGCTTAGAAGGGAATGAAAAACTGTTTTTT; CDR3: CASSLEGNEKLFF
D: -; V: TRBV2; size: -; J: TRBJ2-5; DNA: TGTGCCAGCGGCAGGGAAGAGACCCAGTACTTC; CDR3: CASGREETQYF
D: TRBD2; V: TRBV6-4; size: -; J: TRBJ2-1; DNA: TGTGCCAGCAGCAAGGAGGCGGGGGGTTACAATGAGCAGTTCTTC; CDR3: CASSKEAGGYNEQFF
D: -; V: TRBV9; size: -; J: TRBJ2-1; DNA: TGTGCCAGCAGCGTAGGCTTTAGAAGCTCCTACAATGAGCAGTTCTTC; CDR3: CASSVGFRSSYNEQFF